The entry below gives a single T cell receptor beta chain sequence along with its context. No antigen is known for it. Per-base quality was not reported, and no clone a single base away is much larger than it. The same CDR3 can be traced to other DNA sequences in this sample. This record comes from a study of T cell responses to AZD1222 COVID-19 vaccine (dated by TCRdb to 2020 to 2022). In the study overall: Because spike-specific TCR depth and breadth did not differ between the two schedules, AZD1222 recipients who got a second dose at roughly 4 weeks were pooled with those who got a second dose at roughly 12 weeks. A total of just over 230 trial participants underwent TCR sequencing, of whom about 200 had received two doses of AZD1222 and roughly 26 had received two doses of the MenACWY control vaccine. Enrollment into the trials was organized by age into subgroups of 18-55, 56-69 and 70-plus years, and those subgroups contained roughly 150, 30 and 60 TCR-sequenced participants, respectively. The investigation overall reported the following: The 56-69-year group was small, and its depth increase did not reach significance, likely because of low power. Participants were mostly white British and included more females than males, and it was suggested by the authors that clonal diversity may have been underestimated. The whole spike protein was spanned by vaccine-associated CD4 TCRs, and dominant responses were seen in regions 160-218 and 743-854. Reportedly, almost half of the unique spike-specific TCRs recognized epitopes lying outside the regions that are mutated in the B.1.351 and B.1.1.7 variants. Because no samples from the day 14 peak response were available, repertoires could be characterized only after the peak T cell response. Conclusions about previously exposed vaccinees were limited because only 6 or 7 AZD1222 recipients were SARS-CoV-2 seropositive at baseline. After two AZD1222 doses, spike-specific TCR breadth and depth were significantly higher than at day 0 and than in MenACWY recipients.

The CDR3 regions of human TCRbeta chains were subjected to immunosequencing. Per the source publication's procedure: Repertoire TCRs were matched against a reference library of SARS-CoV-2-specific TCRs generated with the MIRA antigen-specificity platform. Breadth was defined as the fraction of unique TCRs that were SARS-CoV-2-associated, and depth was defined as the fraction of total T cells that were SARS-CoV-2-associated. Using the MIRA data, each spike-specific TCR was mapped to the spike region that the TCR reacts to and placed in a CD4 or CD8 class. Log10-transformed breadth and depth values were compared by one-way ANOVA with Sidak's multiple comparisons tests. TCRdb took over this immuneACCESS table, retaining in-frame rearrangements with V and J assigned. Such tables are incomplete; in checked studies, under half of the missing clones stem from an unresolved V gene, and the remainder is unexplained. Clone size and the V and J calls come from that table; the DNA yielded D and trimming. The table for this sample lists roughly 100,000 clones; 91% of them were counted only once. The ten largest clones capture about 50% of the sample.

According to the study, the label for this sample's time point signals: baseline before first vaccination. Vaccinee samples came from UK trials COV001 and COV002, including a single-blind randomized controlled phase 2/3 trial of AZD1222 (ChAdOx1 nCoV-19) in healthy adults. Trial participant PBMC samples were collected at day 0 and day 28 after the second dose for TCRbeta chain sequencing. The germline V gene encodes CDR1 SGHRS and CDR2 YFSETQ. From the cysteine through the phenylalanine, the CDR3 covers 13 amino acids. Kept here is only the CDR3 DNA, which spans 39 bases and is read in frame from base 1. V is clipped by 0 bases and J by 1 base, and the sequence between their germline boundaries is 4 bases long.

The sequencing here drew on peripheral blood, taken on day 0 of AZD1222 vaccination. The clonotype was recovered from an adult in good health. The chain is made from TRBV5-1 and TRBJ1-1; confidence is insufficient to name the D gene. The nucleotides are TGCGCCAGCAGCTTGGGCGGGAACACTGAAGCTTTCTTT. Its protein is CASSLGGNTEAFF.